The T cell receptor beta chain described here comes from a study of blood T cell repertoires in COVID-19. Across the study: PBMCs, B-cell-depleted T cells, or T cells provided the cDNA or gDNA that made up the material.

Germline V gene sequence: CDR1 MNHEY, CDR2 SMNVEV (reference sequence). V was clipped by 4 bases and J by 0 bases; unmatched bases: 18. The length of the CDR3 is 21 residues. Sequencing used immunoSEQ multiplex PCR; TCRdb keeps in-frame clones, though not all of them. The sample lists a few hundred thousand clones, 80% to 90% occurring once. Sequenced: peripheral blood. The J gene is TRBJ2-2, the V gene TRBV27; 9 nucleotides line up with TRBD1. The clonotype originates from a man aged 45 to 65 who had recovered from COVID-19. In DNA form, the CDR3 reads TGTGCCAGCAGTTCCCGTAGGGACAGGGTCTCTCGGGGGGCGAACACCGGGGAGCTGTTTTTT. Amino acids: CASSSRRDRVSRGANTGELFF.